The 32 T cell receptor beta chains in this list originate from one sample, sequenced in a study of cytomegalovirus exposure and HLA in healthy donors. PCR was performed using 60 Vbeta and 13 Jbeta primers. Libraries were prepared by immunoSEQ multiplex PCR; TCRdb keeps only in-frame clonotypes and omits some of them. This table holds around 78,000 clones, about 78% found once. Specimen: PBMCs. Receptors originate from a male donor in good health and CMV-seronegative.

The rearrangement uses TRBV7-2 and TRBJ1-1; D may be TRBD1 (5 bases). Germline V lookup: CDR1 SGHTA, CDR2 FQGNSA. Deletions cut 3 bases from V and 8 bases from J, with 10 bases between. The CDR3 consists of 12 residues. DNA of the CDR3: TGTGCCAGCAGCTTTGGGGCCCAGGAAGCTTTCTTT. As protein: CASSFGAQEAFF.

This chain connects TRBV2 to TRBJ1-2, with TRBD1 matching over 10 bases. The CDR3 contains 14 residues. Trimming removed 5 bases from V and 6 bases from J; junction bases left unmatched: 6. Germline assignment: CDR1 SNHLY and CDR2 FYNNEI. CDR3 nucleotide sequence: TGTGCCAGCAGTTACGGACAGGGGGATCATGGCTACACCTTC. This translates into CASSYGQGDHGYTF.

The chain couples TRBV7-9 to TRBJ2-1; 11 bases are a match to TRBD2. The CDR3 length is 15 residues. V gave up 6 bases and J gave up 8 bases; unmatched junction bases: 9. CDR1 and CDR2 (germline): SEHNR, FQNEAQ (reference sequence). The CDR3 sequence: CASRVAGGPVHEQFF. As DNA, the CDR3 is TGTGCCAGCAGAGTAGCGGGAGGGCCGGTCCATGAGCAGTTCTTC.

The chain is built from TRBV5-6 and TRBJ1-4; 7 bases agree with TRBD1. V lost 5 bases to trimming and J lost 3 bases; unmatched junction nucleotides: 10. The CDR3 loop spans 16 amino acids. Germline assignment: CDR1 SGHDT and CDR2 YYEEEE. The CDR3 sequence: CASRTMTGIANEKLFF. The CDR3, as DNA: TGTGCCAGCAGGACTATGACAGGGATAGCTAATGAAAAACTGTTTTTT. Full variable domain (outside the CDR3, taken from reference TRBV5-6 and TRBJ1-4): DAGVTQSPTHLIKTRGQQVTLRCSPKSGHDTVSWYQQALGQGPQFIFQYYEEEERQRGNFPDRFSGHQFPNYSSELNVNALLLGDSALYLCASRTMTGIANEKLFFGSGTQLSVL.

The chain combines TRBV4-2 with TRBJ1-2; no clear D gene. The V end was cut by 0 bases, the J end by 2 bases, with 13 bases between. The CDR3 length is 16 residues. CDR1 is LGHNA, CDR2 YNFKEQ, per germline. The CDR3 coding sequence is TGTGCCAGCAGCCAAGATTCAGTGGAGTACAACTATGGCTACACCTTC. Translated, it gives CASSQDSVEYNYGYTF.

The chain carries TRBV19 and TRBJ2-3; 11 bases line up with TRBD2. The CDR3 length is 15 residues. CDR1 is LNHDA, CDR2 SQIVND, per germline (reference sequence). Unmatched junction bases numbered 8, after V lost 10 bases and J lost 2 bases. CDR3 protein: CAITGLAVITDTQYF. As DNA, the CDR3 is TGTGCCATAACGGGACTAGCGGTGATCACAGATACGCAGTATTTT.

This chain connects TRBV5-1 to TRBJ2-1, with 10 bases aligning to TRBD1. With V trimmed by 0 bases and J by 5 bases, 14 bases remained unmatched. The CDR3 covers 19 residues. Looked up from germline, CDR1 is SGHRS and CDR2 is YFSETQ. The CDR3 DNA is TGCGCCAGCAGCTTGGAAGGGTCGACAGGGGGCACCTCGGACAATGAGCAGTTCTTC. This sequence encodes CASSLEGSTGGTSDNEQFF. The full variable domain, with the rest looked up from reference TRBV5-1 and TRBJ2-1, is KAGVTQTPRYLIKTRGQQVTLSCSPISGHRSVSWYQQTPGQGLQFLFEYFSETQRNKGNFPGRFSGRQFSNSRSEMNVSTLELGDSALYLCASSLEGSTGGTSDNEQFFGPGTRLTVL.

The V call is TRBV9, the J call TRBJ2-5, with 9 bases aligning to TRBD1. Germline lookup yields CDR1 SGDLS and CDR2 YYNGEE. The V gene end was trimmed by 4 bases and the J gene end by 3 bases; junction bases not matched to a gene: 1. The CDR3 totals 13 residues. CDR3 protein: CASSRTGEETQYF. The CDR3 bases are TGTGCCAGCAGCAGGACAGGGGAAGAGACCCAGTACTTC.

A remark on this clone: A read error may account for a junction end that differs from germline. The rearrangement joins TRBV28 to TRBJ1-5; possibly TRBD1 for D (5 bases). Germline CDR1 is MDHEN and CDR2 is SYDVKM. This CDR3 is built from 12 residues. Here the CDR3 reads CASSTPGASQNF. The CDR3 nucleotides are TGTGCCAGCAGTACACCTGGGGCGTCCCAGAATTTT. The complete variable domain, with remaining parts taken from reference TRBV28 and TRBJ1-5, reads DVKVTQSSRYLVKRTGEKVFLECVQDMDHENMFWYRQDPGLGLRLIYFSYDVKMKEKGDIPEGYSVSREKKERFSLILESASTNQTSMYLCASSTPGASQNFGDGTRLSIL.

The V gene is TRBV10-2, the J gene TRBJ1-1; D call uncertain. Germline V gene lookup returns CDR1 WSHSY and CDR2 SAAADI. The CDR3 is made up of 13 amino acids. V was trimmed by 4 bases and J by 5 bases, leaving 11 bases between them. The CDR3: CASSVFGETEAFF. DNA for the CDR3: TGCGCCAGCAGTGTATTTGGGGAGACTGAAGCTTTCTTT.

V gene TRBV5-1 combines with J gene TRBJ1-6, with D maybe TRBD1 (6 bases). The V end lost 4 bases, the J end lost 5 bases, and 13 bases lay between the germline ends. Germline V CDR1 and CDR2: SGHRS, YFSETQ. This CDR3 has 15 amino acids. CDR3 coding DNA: TGCGCCAGCAGCCCTGACAGGCATAATAATTCACCCCTCCACTTT. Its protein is CASSPDRHNNSPLHF.

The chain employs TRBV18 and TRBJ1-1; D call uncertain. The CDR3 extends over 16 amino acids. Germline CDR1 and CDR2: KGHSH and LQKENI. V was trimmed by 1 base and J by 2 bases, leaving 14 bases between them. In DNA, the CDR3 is TGTGCCAGCTCACCACGGCTAACAACAGCTAACACTGAAGCTTTCTTT. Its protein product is CASSPRLTTANTEAFF.

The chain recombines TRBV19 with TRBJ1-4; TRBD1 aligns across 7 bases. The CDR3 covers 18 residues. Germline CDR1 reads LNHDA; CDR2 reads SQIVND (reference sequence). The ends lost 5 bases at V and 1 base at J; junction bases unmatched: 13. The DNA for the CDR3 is TGTGCCAGTAGTCCCAGACAGGGACCTCTTCGAACTAATGAAAAACTGTTTTTT. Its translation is CASSPRQGPLRTNEKLFF.

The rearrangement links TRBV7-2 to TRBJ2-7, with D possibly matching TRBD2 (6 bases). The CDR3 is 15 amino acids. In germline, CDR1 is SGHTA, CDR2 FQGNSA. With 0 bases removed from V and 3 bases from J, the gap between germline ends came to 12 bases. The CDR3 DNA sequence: TGTGCCAGCAGCTTAGCGCTCCAGGGACTCTACGAGCAGTACTTC. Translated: CASSLALQGLYEQYF.

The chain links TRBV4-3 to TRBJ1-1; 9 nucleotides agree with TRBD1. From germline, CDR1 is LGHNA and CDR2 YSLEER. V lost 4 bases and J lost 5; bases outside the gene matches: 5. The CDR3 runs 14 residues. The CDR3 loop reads CASSLGTGITEAFF. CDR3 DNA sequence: TGCGCCAGCAGCCTCGGGACAGGGATAACTGAAGCTTTCTTT.

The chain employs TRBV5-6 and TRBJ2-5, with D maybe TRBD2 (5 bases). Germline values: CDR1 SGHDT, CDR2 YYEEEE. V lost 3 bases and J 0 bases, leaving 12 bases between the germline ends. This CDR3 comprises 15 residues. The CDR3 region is CASSYASGYQETQYF. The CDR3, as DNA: TGTGCCAGCAGCTACGCTTCGGGGTACCAAGAGACCCAGTACTTC.

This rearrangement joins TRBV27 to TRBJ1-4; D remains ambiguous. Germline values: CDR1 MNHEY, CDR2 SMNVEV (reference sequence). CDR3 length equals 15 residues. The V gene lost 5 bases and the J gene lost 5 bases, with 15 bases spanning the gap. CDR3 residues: CASSPFAGSNEKLFF. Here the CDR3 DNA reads TGTGCCAGCAGTCCCTTTGCAGGTTCGAATGAAAAACTGTTTTTT.

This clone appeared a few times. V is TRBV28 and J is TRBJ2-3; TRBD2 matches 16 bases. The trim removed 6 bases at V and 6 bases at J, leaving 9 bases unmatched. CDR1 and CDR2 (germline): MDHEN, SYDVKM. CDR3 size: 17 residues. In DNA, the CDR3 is TGTGCCAGCAGCTCCGGGACTAGCGGGAGGGCCCTGGATACGCAGTATTTT. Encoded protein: CASSSGTSGRALDTQYF.

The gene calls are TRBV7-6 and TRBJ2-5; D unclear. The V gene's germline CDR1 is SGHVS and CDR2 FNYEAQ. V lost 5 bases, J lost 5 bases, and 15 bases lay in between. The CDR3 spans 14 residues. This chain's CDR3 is CASSADWSRETQYF. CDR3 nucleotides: TGTGCCAGCAGCGCAGACTGGTCCCGGGAGACCCAGTACTTC.

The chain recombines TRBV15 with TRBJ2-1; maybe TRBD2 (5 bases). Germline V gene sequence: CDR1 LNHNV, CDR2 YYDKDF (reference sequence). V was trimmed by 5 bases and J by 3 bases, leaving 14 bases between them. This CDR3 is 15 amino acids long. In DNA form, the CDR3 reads TGTGCCACCAGCCCCGGGAAGGGCTTCTACAATGAGCAGTTCTTC. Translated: CATSPGKGFYNEQFF.

The CDR3 nucleotides read TGTGCCAGCAGTCCGGACAGGGGTACGCAGTATTTT. It specifies CASSPDRGTQYF. The chain recombines TRBV6-1 with TRBJ2-3; 9 bases match TRBD1. The germline V gene encodes CDR1 MNHNS and CDR2 SASEGT. Germline trimming cut 5 bases from V and 8 bases from J; bases unmatched to any gene: 2. The CDR3 covers 12 residues.

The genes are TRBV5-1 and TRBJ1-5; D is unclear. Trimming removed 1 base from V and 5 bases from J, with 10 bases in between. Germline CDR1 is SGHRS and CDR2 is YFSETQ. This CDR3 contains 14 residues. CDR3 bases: TGCGCCAGCAGCTTGAACCACGGTGATCAGCCCCAGCATTTT. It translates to CASSLNHGDQPQHF.

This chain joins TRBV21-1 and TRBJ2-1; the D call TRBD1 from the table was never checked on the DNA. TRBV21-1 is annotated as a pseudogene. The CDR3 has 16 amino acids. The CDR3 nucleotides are TGTGCCAGCAGCAAAGGAGAAGGCCCCCCAGGGAATGAGCAGTTCTTC. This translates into CASSKGEGPPGNEQFF.

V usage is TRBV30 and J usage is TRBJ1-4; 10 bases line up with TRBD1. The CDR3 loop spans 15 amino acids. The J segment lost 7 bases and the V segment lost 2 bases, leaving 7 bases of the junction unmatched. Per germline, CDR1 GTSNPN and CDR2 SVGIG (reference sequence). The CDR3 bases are TGTGCCTGGAGTTCCCGGGACAGGGGAGGTGAAAAACTGTTTTTT. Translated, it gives CAWSSRDRGGEKLFF.

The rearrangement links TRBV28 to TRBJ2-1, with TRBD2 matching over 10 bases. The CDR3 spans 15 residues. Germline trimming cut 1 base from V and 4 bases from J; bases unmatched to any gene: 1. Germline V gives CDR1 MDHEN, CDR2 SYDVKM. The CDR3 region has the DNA TGTGCCAGCAGTTTATATAGCGGGAGGTACAATGAGCAGTTCTTC. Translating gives CASSLYSGRYNEQFF.

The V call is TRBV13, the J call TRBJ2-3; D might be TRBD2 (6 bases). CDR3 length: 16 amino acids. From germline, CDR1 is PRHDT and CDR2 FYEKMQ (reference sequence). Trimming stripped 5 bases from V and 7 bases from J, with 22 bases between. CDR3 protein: CASSPFGTRSINTQYF. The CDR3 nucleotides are TGTGCCAGCAGCCCTTTCGGGACTCGGTCTATAAATACGCAGTATTTT.

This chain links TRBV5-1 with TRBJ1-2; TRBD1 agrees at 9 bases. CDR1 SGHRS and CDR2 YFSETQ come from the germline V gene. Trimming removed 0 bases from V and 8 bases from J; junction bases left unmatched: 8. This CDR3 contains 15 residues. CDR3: CASSLGDRVWDGYTF. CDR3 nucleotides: TGCGCCAGCAGCTTGGGGGACAGGGTTTGGGACGGCTACACCTTC.

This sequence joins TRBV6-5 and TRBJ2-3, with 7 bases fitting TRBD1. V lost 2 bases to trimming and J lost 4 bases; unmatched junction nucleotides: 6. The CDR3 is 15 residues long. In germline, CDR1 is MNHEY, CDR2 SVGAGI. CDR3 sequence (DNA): TGTGCCAGCAGTTACAGGGGGCCGGGACCAGATACGCAGTATTTT. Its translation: CASSYRGPGPDTQYF.

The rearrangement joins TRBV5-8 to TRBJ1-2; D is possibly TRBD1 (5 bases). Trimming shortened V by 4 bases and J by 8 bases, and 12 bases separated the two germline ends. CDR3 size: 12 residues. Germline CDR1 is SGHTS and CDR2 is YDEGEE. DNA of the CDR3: TGTGCCAGCAGCGCGCAGGGTCGGGGCTACACCTTC. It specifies CASSAQGRGYTF.

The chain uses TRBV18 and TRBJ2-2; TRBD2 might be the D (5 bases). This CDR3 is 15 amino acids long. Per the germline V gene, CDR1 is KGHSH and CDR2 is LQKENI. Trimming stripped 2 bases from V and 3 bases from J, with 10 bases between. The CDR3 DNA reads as TGTGCCAGCTCACCAGGGCAGAGGGACACCGGGGAGCTGTTTTTT. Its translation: CASSPGQRDTGELFF.

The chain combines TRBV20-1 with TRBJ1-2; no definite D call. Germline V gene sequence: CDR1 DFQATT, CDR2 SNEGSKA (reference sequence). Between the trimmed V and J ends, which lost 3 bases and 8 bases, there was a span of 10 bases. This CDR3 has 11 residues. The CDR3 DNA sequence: TGCAGTGCTAGGGAGGCGTGGGGCTACACCTTC. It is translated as CSAREAWGYTF.

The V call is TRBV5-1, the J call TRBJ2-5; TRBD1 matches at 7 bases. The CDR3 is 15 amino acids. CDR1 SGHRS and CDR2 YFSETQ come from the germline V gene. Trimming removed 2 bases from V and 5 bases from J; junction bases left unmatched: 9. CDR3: CASSLNPGQMETQYF. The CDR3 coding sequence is TGCGCCAGCAGCTTAAACCCGGGACAGATGGAGACCCAGTACTTC. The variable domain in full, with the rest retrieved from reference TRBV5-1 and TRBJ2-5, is KAGVTQTPRYLIKTRGQQVTLSCSPISGHRSVSWYQQTPGQGLQFLFEYFSETQRNKGNFPGRFSGRQFSNSRSEMNVSTLELGDSALYLCASSLNPGQMETQYFGPGTRLLVL.